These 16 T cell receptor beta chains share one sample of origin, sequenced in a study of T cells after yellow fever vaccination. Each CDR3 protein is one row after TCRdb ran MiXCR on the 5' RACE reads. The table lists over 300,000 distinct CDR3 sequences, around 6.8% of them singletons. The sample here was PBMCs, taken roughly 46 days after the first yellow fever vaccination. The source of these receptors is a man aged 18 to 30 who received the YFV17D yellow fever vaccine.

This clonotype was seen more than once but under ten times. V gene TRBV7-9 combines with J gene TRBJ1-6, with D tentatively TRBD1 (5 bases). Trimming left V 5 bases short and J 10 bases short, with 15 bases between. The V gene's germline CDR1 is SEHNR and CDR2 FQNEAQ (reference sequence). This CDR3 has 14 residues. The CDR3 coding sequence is TGTGCCAGCAGCCCTAGTGGGGCCAACTCACCCCTCCACTTT. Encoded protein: CASSPSGANSPLHF.

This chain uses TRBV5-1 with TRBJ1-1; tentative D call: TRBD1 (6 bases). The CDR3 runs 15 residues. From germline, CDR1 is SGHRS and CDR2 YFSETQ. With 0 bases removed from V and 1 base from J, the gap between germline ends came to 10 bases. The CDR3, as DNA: TGCGCCAGCAGCTTGGCCAGGGGACCGAACACTGAAGCTTTCTTT. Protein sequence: CASSLARGPNTEAFF.

The CDR3 is CASSEGLGNTIYF. CDR3 in DNA: TGTGCCAGCAGCGAAGGATTAGGAAACACCATATATTTT. The gene calls are TRBV27 and TRBJ1-3; D remains unclear. The CDR3 is 13 residues long. In germline, CDR1 is MNHEY, CDR2 SMNVEV (reference sequence). V was trimmed by 6 bases and J by 4 bases, leaving 10 bases between them.

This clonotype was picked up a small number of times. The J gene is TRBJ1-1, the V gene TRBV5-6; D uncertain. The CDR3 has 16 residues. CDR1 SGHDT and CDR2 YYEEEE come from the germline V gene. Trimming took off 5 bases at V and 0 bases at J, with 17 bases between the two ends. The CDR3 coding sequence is TGTGCCAGCAGACGCCTTGGGAATGAAATGAACACTGAAGCTTTCTTT. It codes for CASRRLGNEMNTEAFF.

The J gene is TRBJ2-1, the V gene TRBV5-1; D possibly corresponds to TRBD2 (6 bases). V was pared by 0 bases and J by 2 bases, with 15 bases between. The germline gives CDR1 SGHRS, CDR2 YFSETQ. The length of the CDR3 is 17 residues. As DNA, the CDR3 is TGCGCCAGCAGCTTGGGCTCGTCGGGACTCCCCTACAATGAGCAGTTCTTC. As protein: CASSLGSSGLPYNEQFF.

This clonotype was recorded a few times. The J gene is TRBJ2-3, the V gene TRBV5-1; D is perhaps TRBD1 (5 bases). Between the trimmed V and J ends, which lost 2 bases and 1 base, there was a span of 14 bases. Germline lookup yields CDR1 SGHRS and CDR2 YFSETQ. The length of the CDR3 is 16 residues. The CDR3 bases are TGCGCCAGCAGCTTAGGTGCAGAAGGGGGCACAGATACGCAGTATTTT. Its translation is CASSLGAEGGTDTQYF.

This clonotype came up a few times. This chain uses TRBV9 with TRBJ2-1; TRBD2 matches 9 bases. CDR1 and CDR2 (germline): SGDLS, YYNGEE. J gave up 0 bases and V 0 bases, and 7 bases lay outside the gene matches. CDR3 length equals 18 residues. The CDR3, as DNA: TGTGCCAGCAGCGTAGGGGGACTAGCTGAAACCTCCTACAATGAGCAGTTCTTC. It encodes CASSVGGLAETSYNEQFF.

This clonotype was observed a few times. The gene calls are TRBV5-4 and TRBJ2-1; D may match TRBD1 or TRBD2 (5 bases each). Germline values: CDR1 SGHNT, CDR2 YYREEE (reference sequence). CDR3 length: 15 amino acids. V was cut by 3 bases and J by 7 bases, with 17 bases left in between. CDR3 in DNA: TGTGCCAGCAGCTACCTTGGGGGAATCCGGAATGAGCAGTTCTTC. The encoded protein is CASSYLGGIRNEQFF.

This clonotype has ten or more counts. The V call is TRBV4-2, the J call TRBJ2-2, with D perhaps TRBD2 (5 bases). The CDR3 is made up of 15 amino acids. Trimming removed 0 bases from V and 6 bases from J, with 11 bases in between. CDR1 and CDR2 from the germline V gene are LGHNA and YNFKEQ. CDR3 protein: CASSQEYSSPGELFF. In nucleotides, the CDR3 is TGTGCCAGCAGCCAAGAGTATTCTAGCCCCGGGGAGCTGTTTTTT.

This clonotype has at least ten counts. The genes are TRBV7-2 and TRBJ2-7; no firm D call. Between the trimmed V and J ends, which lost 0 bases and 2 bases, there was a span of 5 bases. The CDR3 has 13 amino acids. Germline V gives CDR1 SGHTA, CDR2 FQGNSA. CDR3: CASSLAAAYEQYV. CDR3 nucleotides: TGTGCCAGCAGCTTAGCAGCAGCCTACGAGCAGTACGTC.

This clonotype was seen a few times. CDR3 region: CASSFSSGGSSYEQYF. CDR3 in DNA: TGCGCCAGCAGCTTTAGTTCGGGGGGGAGCTCCTACGAGCAGTACTTC. The rearrangement uses TRBV5-1 and TRBJ2-7; 8 bases align to TRBD2. V dropped 2 bases and J dropped 0; count of bases not matched to a gene: 7. There are 16 residues in the CDR3. CDR1 and CDR2 (germline): SGHRS, YFSETQ.

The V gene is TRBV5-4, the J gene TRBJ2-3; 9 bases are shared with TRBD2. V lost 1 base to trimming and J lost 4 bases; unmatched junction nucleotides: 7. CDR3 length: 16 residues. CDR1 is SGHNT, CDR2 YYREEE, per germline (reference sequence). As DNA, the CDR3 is TGTGCCAGCAGCTTGTACAGCGGGGGGAGATCAGATACGCAGTATTTT. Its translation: CASSLYSGGRSDTQYF.

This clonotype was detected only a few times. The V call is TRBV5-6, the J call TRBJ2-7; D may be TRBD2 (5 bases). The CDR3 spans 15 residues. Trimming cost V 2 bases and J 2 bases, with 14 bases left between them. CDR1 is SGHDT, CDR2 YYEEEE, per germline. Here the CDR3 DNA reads TGTGCCAGCAGCTTCAGGATCTCGAGGGCCTACGAGCAGTACGTC. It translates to CASSFRISRAYEQYV.

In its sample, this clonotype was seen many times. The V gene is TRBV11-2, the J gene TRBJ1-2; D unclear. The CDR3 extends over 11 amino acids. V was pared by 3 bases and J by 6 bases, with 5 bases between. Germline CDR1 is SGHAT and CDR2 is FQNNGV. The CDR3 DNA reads TGTGCCAGCAGCTTTCGGGATGGCTACACCTTC. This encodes CASSFRDGYTF.

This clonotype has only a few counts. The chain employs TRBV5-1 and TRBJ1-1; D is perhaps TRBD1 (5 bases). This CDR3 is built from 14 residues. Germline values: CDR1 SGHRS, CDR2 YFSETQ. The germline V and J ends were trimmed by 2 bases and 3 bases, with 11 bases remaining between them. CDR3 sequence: CASSFGGMDTEAFF. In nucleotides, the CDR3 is TGCGCCAGCAGCTTTGGGGGTATGGACACTGAAGCTTTCTTT. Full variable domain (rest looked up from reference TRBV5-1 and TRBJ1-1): KAGVTQTPRYLIKTRGQQVTLSCSPISGHRSVSWYQQTPGQGLQFLFEYFSETQRNKGNFPGRFSGRQFSNSRSEMNVSTLELGDSALYLCASSFGGMDTEAFFGQGTRLTVV.

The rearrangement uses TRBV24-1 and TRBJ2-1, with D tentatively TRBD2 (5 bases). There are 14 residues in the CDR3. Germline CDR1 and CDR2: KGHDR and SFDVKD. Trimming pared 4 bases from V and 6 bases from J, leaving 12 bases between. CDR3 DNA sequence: TGTGCCACCAGTGAGTCAGGTCGGGGCAATGAGCAGTTCTTC. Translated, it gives CATSESGRGNEQFF.